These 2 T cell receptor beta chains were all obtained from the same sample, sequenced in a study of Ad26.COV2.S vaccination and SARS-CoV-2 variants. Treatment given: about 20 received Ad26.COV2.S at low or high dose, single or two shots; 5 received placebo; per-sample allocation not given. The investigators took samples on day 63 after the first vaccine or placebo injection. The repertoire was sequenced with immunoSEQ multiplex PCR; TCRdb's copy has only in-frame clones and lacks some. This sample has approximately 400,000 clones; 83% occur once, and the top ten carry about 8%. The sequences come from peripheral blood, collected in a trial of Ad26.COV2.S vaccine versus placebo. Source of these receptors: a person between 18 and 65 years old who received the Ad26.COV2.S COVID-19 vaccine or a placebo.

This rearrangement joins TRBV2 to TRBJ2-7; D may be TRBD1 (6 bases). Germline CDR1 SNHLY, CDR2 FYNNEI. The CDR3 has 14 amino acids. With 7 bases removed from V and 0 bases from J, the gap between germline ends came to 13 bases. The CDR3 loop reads CASNFGRGSYEQYF. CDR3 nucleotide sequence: TGTGCCAGCAATTTCGGCAGGGGCTCCTACGAGCAGTACTTC.

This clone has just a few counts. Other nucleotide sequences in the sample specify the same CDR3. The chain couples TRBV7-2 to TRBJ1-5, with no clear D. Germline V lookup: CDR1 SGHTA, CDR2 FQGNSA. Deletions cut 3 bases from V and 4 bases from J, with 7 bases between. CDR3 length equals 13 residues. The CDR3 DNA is TGTGCCAGCAGCTTGGGCAGGAATCAGCCCCAGCATTTT. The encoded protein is CASSLGRNQPQHF.